The entry below gives a single T cell receptor beta chain sequence along with its context. Its antigen is unidentified. The method was immunoSEQ multiplex PCR; TCRdb's version includes in-frame clones alone and lacks a portion of them. Among fewer than 5,500 clones listed, roughly 80% were seen once. These data are taken from a study of T cell repertoires in ileal Crohn's disease. Across the study: Patients had a median approximately 7.2-year disease duration, and about 36% were active smokers. Every patient was operated on for stricturing (approximately 60%) or penetrating (about 40%) complications. Whole-study findings and limits: Clonal expansions were more frequent in active smokers than non-smokers at surgery. Endoscopic recurrence occurred in every patient whose clonality exceeded 26.8%.

The ends were cut back, 2 bases at V and 0 bases at J, with 11 bases in the middle. CDR3 size: 15 residues. The germline gives CDR1 MNHNS, CDR2 SASEGT. The sample consisted of ileal tissue. The TCR comes from an adult with Crohn's disease. The V and J genes are TRBV6-1 and TRBJ2-7; D is perhaps TRBD1 (6 bases). CDR3 protein: CASSENVDSSYEQYF. Here the CDR3 DNA reads TGTGCCAGCAGTGAAAATGTGGACAGCTCCTACGAGCAGTACTTC.